The next 6 T cell receptor beta chains were all read from a single sample in a study of beta chain features in type 1 diabetes. The isolated RNA, all of it, was reverse transcribed, so expressed TCRB transcripts were what got sequenced. Here immunoSEQ multiplex PCR was the method, and the copy in TCRdb shows in-frame clones only, minus some. The sample holds around 150,000 clones, less than 9% seen once. Sequenced material: central memory CD4+ T cells from blood. The receptor set was obtained from a woman in her twenties or thirties in good health.

The genes are TRBV7-2 and TRBJ2-5, with D perhaps TRBD1 (7 bases). Trimming removed 5 bases at V and 5 bases at J, with 21 bases between. Looked up from germline, CDR1 is SGHTA and CDR2 is FQGNSA. The CDR3 loop spans 16 amino acids. The CDR3 nucleotides read TGTGCCAGCAGCGCAGGGGGGTTCATCATGAGGGAGACCCAGTACTTC. Translated: CASSAGGFIMRETQYF. The variable domain in full, completed from reference TRBV7-2 and TRBJ2-5, reads GAGVSQSPSNKVTEKGKDVELRCDPISGHTALYWYRQSLGQGLEFLIYFQGNSAPDKSGLPSDRFSAERTGGSVSTLTIQRTQQEDSAVYLCASSAGGFIMRETQYFGPGTRLLVL.

This clone was recorded many times. V and J are TRBV7-9 and TRBJ2-7; perhaps TRBD1 as D (7 bases). The V and J ends lost 0 bases and 5 bases respectively, with 17 bases between them. Germline CDR1 is SEHNR and CDR2 is FQNEAQ (reference sequence). The CDR3 is made up of 16 amino acids. The CDR3 nucleotides read TGTGCCAGCAGCTTAGCGCGGAGGGGGCGAGGCGACGAGCAGTACTTC. As protein: CASSLARRGRGDEQYF.

This clone was observed at least ten times. The chain combines TRBV25-1 with TRBJ2-7; 7 positions agree with TRBD1. Trimming cost V 10 bases and J 5 bases; bases outside gene matches: 8. Per the germline V gene, CDR1 is MGHDK and CDR2 is SYGVNS. The CDR3 runs 12 residues. CDR3 in amino acids: CATNRGLDEQYF. CDR3 bases: TGTGCCACAAACAGGGGCCTGGACGAGCAGTACTTC.

This clone was counted a few times. This chain links TRBV29-1 with TRBJ2-3; TRBD1 aligns across 11 bases. The V segment lost 6 bases and the J segment 1 base; nucleotides outside the gene matches: 9. This CDR3 has 16 amino acids. CDR1 is SQVTM, CDR2 ANQGSEA, per germline. The CDR3 here is CSVAGTGGVGTDTQYF. The CDR3 DNA follows: TGCAGCGTGGCCGGGACAGGGGGAGTGGGCACAGATACGCAGTATTTT.

This clone has only a few counts. The chain joins TRBV7-6 to TRBJ1-1, with a tentative D call TRBD1 (6 bases). CDR1 and CDR2 from the germline V gene are SGHVS and FNYEAQ. V lost 4 bases and J lost 0, with 12 bases in between. The CDR3 has 15 residues. In DNA, the CDR3 is TGTGCCAGCAGCTCCCAGACAGGCATGAACACTGAAGCTTTCTTT. Translated: CASSSQTGMNTEAFF.

The chain is built from TRBV5-1 and TRBJ1-2; 8 bases line up with TRBD1. Looked up from germline, CDR1 is SGHRS and CDR2 is YFSETQ. With V trimmed by 2 bases and J by 6 bases, 9 bases remained unmatched. This CDR3 is 15 amino acids long. The CDR3 spells CASSLTTGAEDGYTF. In DNA form, the CDR3 reads TGCGCCAGCAGCTTAACGACAGGGGCCGAGGATGGCTACACCTTC. The entire variable domain, with the rest obtained from reference TRBV5-1 and TRBJ1-2, is as follows: KAGVTQTPRYLIKTRGQQVTLSCSPISGHRSVSWYQQTPGQGLQFLFEYFSETQRNKGNFPGRFSGRQFSNSRSEMNVSTLELGDSALYLCASSLTTGAEDGYTFGSGTRLTVV.